These 6 T cell receptor beta chains originate from one sample sequenced in a study of blood T cell repertoires in COVID-19. Clones were sequenced by immunoSEQ multiplex PCR, and TCRdb holds only the in-frame ones, with some missing. The sample has 280,000 or so clones, roughly 86% seen once; the top ten hold roughly 9.1%. Sequencing used peripheral blood. The receptors come from a man aged 18 to 29 with active or convalescent COVID-19.

The chain couples TRBV19 to TRBJ2-1; 7 bases fit TRBD1. CDR1 and CDR2 from the germline V gene are LNHDA and SQIVND (reference sequence). The CDR3 totals 13 residues. V shed 5 bases, J shed 4 bases, and the junction held 2 bases outside the gene matches. The CDR3 protein is CASSGTAYNEQFF. CDR3 sequence (DNA): TGTGCCAGTAGTGGGACAGCGTACAATGAGCAGTTCTTC.

This chain joins TRBV2 and TRBJ2-4, with 7 nucleotides matching TRBD1. The germline gives CDR1 SNHLY, CDR2 FYNNEI. J gave up 3 bases and V 4 bases, and 6 bases lay outside the gene matches. The CDR3 has 15 amino acids. The CDR3 bases are TGTGCCAGCAGTGTAACAGGGGTTGGCAAAAACATTCAGTACTTC. Amino acid sequence: CASSVTGVGKNIQYF.

The chain is built from TRBV4-1 and TRBJ1-5, with D possibly being TRBD1 (5 bases). The CDR3 runs 14 residues. V lost 0 bases, J lost 5 bases, and 8 bases lay in between. Germline V gene data show CDR1 as MGHRA and CDR2 as YSYEKL. For the CDR3, the DNA is TGCGCCAGCAGCCAAGAAGGGGTCGATCAGCCCCAGCATTTT. This translates into CASSQEGVDQPQHF.

The rearrangement joins TRBV2 to TRBJ2-5; 8 bases fit TRBD2. The V gene end was trimmed by 8 bases and the J gene end by 4 bases; junction bases not matched to a gene: 15. There are 16 residues in the CDR3. In germline, CDR1 is SNHLY, CDR2 FYNNEI. This CDR3 is CASWSGGEKMGETQYF. CDR3 coding DNA: TGTGCCAGCTGGAGCGGGGGCGAGAAGATGGGAGAGACCCAGTACTTC.

In its sample, this clone was seen once. The chain joins TRBV4-3 to TRBJ2-3; no clear D gene. Deletions cut 0 bases from V and 6 bases from J, with 7 bases between. Germline V lookup: CDR1 LGHNA, CDR2 YSLEER. There are 13 residues in the CDR3. The CDR3 DNA reads TGCGCCAGCAGCCAAGATCAAGCTGATACGCAGTATTTT. It is translated as CASSQDQADTQYF.

The chain recombines TRBV3-1 (or the pseudogene TRBV3-2) with TRBJ1-1; D perhaps matches TRBD1 (5 bases). The CDR3 totals 14 residues. Germline V gives CDR1 LGHDT, CDR2 YNNKEL (reference sequence). V was shortened by 4 bases and J by 5 bases, with 14 bases between the two germline ends. DNA for the CDR3: TGTGCCAGCAGCCGCGGCCCCGGGGGAACTGAAGCTTTCTTT. Translation: CASSRGPGGTEAFF.